The next 6 T cell receptor beta chains were all read from a single sample in a study of blood T cell repertoires in COVID-19. Generated by immunoSEQ multiplex PCR, the TCRdb table keeps only in-frame clones and is missing some. The sample has a few hundred thousand clones; 85% to 90% are singletons. Input material: PBMCs or T cells enriched from blood (not recorded which). The receptor source for this set is a man aged 25 to 40 who had recovered from COVID-19.

This clone was recorded once. The rearrangement links TRBV19 to TRBJ2-5, with D maybe TRBD1 (5 bases). There are 15 residues in the CDR3. Germline-derived CDR1 and CDR2 are LNHDA and SQIVND (reference sequence). Trimming took off 7 bases at V and 5 bases at J, with 20 bases between the two ends. The CDR3 reads CASNQGLGLEETQYF. CDR3 nucleotides: TGTGCCAGTAACCAGGGCCTAGGCCTGGAGGAGACCCAGTACTTC.

V gene TRBV12-3 or TRBV12-4 combines with J gene TRBJ2-1; 7 nucleotides line up with TRBD2. The V gene end was trimmed by 6 bases and the J gene end by 6 bases; junction bases not matched to a gene: 5. The CDR3 is made up of 13 amino acids. CDR3 in DNA: TGTGCCAGCAGACAGCGGGGACTCAATGAGCAGTTCTTC. Its protein product is CASRQRGLNEQFF.

This chain links TRBV21-1 with TRBJ2-1; no check of the table's D call, TRBD2, against the DNA was made. TRBV21-1 corresponds to a pseudogene. This CDR3 region has 15 residues. CDR3 nucleotide sequence: TGTGCCAGCAGCAAAGGAGTGGGAGATTACAATGAGCAGTTCTTC. Its protein product is CASSKGVGDYNEQFF.

This clone was picked up one time. The gene calls are TRBV11-2 and TRBJ2-7, with no clear D. This CDR3 spans 16 amino acids. Per the germline V gene, CDR1 is SGHAT and CDR2 is FQNNGV. Trimming removed 6 bases from V and 0 bases from J, with 18 bases in between. CDR3 DNA: TGTGCCAGCAGACGAGGCCCGCGACGGAGCTCCTACGAGCAGTACTTC. This encodes CASRRGPRRSSYEQYF.

V and J are TRBV7-8 and TRBJ1-2; D gene ambiguous. This CDR3 has 15 amino acids. V lost 1 base, J lost 8 bases, and 17 bases lay in between. Germline loops: CDR1 SGHVS, CDR2 FQNEAQ. The CDR3: CASSLVRGESEGYTF. CDR3 nucleotides: TGTGCCAGCAGCTTAGTTCGGGGAGAGAGCGAGGGCTACACCTTC. Full variable domain (remainder filled in from reference TRBV7-8 and TRBJ1-2): GAGVSQSPRYKVAKRGQDVALRCDPISGHVSLFWYQQALGQGPEFLTYFQNEAQLDKSGLPSDRFFAERPEGSVSTLKIQRTQQEDSAVYLCASSLVRGESEGYTFGSGTRLTVV.

The chain is built from TRBV7-2 and TRBJ2-1, with TRBD2 matching over 10 bases. With V trimmed by 6 bases and J by 6 bases, 8 bases remained unmatched. This CDR3 comprises 15 residues. Germline CDR1 and CDR2: SGHTA and FQGNSA. The CDR3 DNA sequence: TGTGCCAGCAGGGCCGAGCGGGGGGGAAGCAATGAGCAGTTCTTC. This gives the protein CASRAERGGSNEQFF.